This T cell receptor (beta chain) was identified during a study of OX40 agonist ivuxolimab in advanced cancers. Whole-study context: Three patients, one with hepatocellular carcinoma and two with cutaneous melanoma, responded partially.

Using immunoSEQ multiplex PCR, the repertoire was profiled, and TCRdb retains in-frame clones only, with some absent. Of roughly 43,000 clones in the sample, 88% are singletons; the top ten hold roughly 50%. Overall study findings and caveats: Both CD4+ and CD8+ T cell populations in blood had undergone clonal expansion by week 6 at 0.1 to 3.0 mg/kg.

This clone was seen only a few times. Its target is unknown. The clonotype comes from an adult with an advanced solid tumor such as melanoma, head and neck, liver or kidney cancer. The sample in question was CD4+ or CD8+ T cells sorted from blood, obtained in a trial of the OX40 agonist ivuxolimab.

CDR3 region: CASSESQGSLFF. Written as DNA, the CDR3 is TGCGCCAGCAGTGAGTCGCAGGGCAGTCTGTTTTTT. The chain uses TRBV10-2 and TRBJ1-4, with D tentatively TRBD1 (5 bases). Trimming took 0 bases from V and 14 from J, leaving 10 bases between them. The germline V gene encodes CDR1 WSHSY and CDR2 SAAADI. This CDR3 is built from 12 residues.